The source of this T cell receptor beta chain is a study of shared clonotypes between healthy human individuals. The V and J ends lost 4 bases and 1 base respectively, with 13 bases between them. This CDR3 contains 16 residues. CDR1 and CDR2 from the germline V gene are PRHDT and FYEKMQ (reference sequence). Here immunoSEQ multiplex PCR was the method, and the copy in TCRdb shows in-frame clones only, minus some. The data contain 550,000 to 750,000 clones, about 90% of them seen just once; the ten biggest clones take up approximately 24%. The naive CD8 fraction comprised CD45RO-negative cells positively selected for CCR7 and excluded terminally differentiated effector memory CD45RA+ cells.

V gene TRBV13 combines with J gene TRBJ2-2, with D perhaps TRBD1 or TRBD2 (5 bases each). Sequencing used naive CD8+ T cells sorted from blood. This TCR was recovered from a man aged 25-40 years in good health. The CDR3 DNA is TGTGCCAGCAGCTCCACACGGGACGAGAACACCGGGGAGCTGTTTTTT. It yields the protein CASSSTRDENTGELFF.